Listed below are T cell receptor beta chains from one sample, sequenced in a study of cytotoxic CD8 clonotypes in ibrutinib-treated CLL. The table came from immunoSEQ multiplex PCR; TCRdb's copy has only in-frame clones and leaves some out. The sample shows 200,000 or so clones, around 70% of them seen only once. The input for sequencing was PBMCs, taken after 12 months of ibrutinib treatment. The receptors were sampled from a human donor with chronic lymphocytic leukemia. The CDR3 runs from the conserved cysteine through the conserved F or W. Fields, in order: J gene, D gene, clone size, V gene, CDR3 protein, CDR3 DNA. D genes are given only for firm matches. Size values are once, few and many counts, or a class for expanded clones, and some rows have none.

TRBJ1-2	NA	few	TRBV4-2	CASSQAPDRQYTF	TGTGCCAGCAGCCAAGCGCCCGACCGACAATACACCTTC
TRBJ2-1	TRBD2	NA	TRBV6-4	CASSAIAGGNEQFF	TGTGCCAGCAGTGCCATAGCGGGAGGAAATGAGCAGTTCTTC
TRBJ1-5	NA	NA	TRBV6-6	CASSLAGPSGNQPQHF	TGTGCCAGCAGCCTCGCCGGGCCAAGTGGCAATCAGCCCCAGCATTTT
TRBJ2-1	NA	many	TRBV4-2	CASSQDTGDEQFF	TGTGCCAGCAGCCAAGATACAGGTGATGAGCAGTTCTTC
TRBJ1-2	TRBD1	few	TRBV5-6	CASSPGGRGGYTF	TGTGCCAGCAGCCCAGGGGGCAGGGGTGGCTACACCTTC
TRBJ2-3	NA	few	TRBV7-2	CASSSTTSTDTQYF	TGTGCCAGCAGCTCCACCACTAGCACAGATACGCAGTATTTT
TRBJ2-7	TRBD2	NA	TRBV29-1	CSVDRLAAGGYEQYF	TGCAGCGTTGACCGACTAGCGGCGGGTGGGTACGAGCAGTACTTC
TRBJ1-4	TRBD1	NA	TRBV5-4	CASSLLQGVEEKLFF	TGTGCCAGCAGCCTATTACAGGGGGTTGAGGAAAAACTGTTTTTT
TRBJ2-5	NA	NA	TRBV15	CATSSNLRQETQYF	TGTGCCACCAGCAGCAACTTGCGGCAAGAGACCCAGTACTTC
TRBJ2-7	NA	NA	TRBV5-1	CASSLNGASSEQYF	TGCGCCAGCAGCTTAAATGGGGCATCCAGCGAGCAGTACTTC
TRBJ1-5	TRBD1	NA	TRBV19	CASSILGTASNQPQHF	TGTGCCAGTAGTATATTGGGGACAGCCTCCAATCAGCCCCAGCATTTT
TRBJ2-5	TRBD2	NA	TRBV29-1	CSVSFGGAAETQYF	TGCAGCGTTTCATTCGGGGGGGCGGCAGAGACCCAGTACTTC
TRBJ1-4	NA	few	TRBV6-5	CASSYIGGGGREKLFF	TGTGCCAGCAGTTACATCGGGGGGGGAGGAAGAGAAAAACTGTTTTTT
TRBJ1-1	TRBD1	few	TRBV7-2	CASSLASGGVTEAFF	TGTGCCAGCAGCTTAGCTTCAGGGGGGGTCACTGAAGCTTTCTTT
TRBJ2-7	TRBD2	NA	TRBV6-5	CASSYSKGTRGYEQYF	TGTGCCAGCAGTTACTCGAAAGGGACTAGGGGCTACGAGCAGTACTTC
TRBJ1-5	NA	NA	TRBV29-1	CSVAQGRNQPQHF	TGCAGCGTTGCGCAGGGAAGGAATCAGCCCCAGCATTTT
TRBJ2-7	NA	NA	TRBV11-2	CASSGQTYEQYF	TGTGCCAGCAGTGGGCAGACCTACGAGCAGTACTTC
TRBJ2-7	TRBD2	NA	TRBV19	CASSPTSGGAYEQYF	TGTGCCAGTAGTCCCACAAGCGGGGGTGCCTACGAGCAGTACTTC
TRBJ1-2	NA	NA	TRBV6-4	CASSEVRGGGGYTF	TGTGCCAGCAGTGAAGTACGGGGAGGAGGAGGCTACACCTTC
TRBJ1-2	TRBD1	NA	TRBV28	CASSVHGQGLYGYTF	TGTGCCAGCAGTGTTCATGGACAGGGGCTCTATGGCTACACCTTC
TRBJ1-1	NA	NA	TRBV23-1	CASRHSVGTEAFF	TGCGCCAGCAGACATTCGGTTGGGACTGAAGCTTTCTTT
TRBJ1-1	NA	NA	TRBV6-6	CASASRDGRVNTEAFF	TGTGCCAGCGCTAGCCGGGACGGGCGGGTGAACACTGAAGCTTTCTTT
TRBJ2-1	NA	NA	TRBV6-5	CATRRQNDNEQFF	TGTGCCACCCGACGGCAAAACGACAATGAGCAGTTCTTC
TRBJ1-4	TRBD1	once	TRBV18	CASSLQSQGARWTNEKLFF	TGTGCCAGCTCACTGCAATCCCAGGGGGCTAGGTGGACTAATGAAAAACTGTTTTTT
TRBJ2-5	TRBD2	NA	TRBV9	CASSPVGAGGVETQYF	TGTGCCAGCAGCCCCGTGGGAGCGGGAGGTGTAGAGACCCAGTACTTC
TRBJ1-6	NA	few	TRBV9	CASTAHAGGDNSPLHF	TGTGCCAGCACTGCTCATGCGGGGGGGGATAATTCACCCCTCCACTTT
TRBJ2-3	NA	NA	TRBV5-1	CATKEGGSTDTQYF	TGCGCCACCAAGGAGGGCGGGAGCACAGATACGCAGTATTTT
TRBJ1-4	NA	once	TRBV18	CASSRGMNEKLFF	TGTGCCAGCTCACGAGGGATGAATGAAAAACTGTTTTTT
TRBJ2-7	NA	NA	TRBV28	CASSSGGQSREQYF	TGTGCCAGCAGTTCCGGAGGACAGTCTCGGGAGCAGTACTTC
TRBJ2-5	TRBD1	few	TRBV2	CASSRDRSETQYF	TGTGCCAGCAGCCGGGACAGATCGGAGACCCAGTACTTC
TRBJ1-4	TRBD1	few	TRBV5-8	CASSQGSGTGLEKLFF	TGTGCCAGCAGCCAAGGATCCGGGACAGGATTAGAAAAACTGTTTTTT
TRBJ1-2	NA	NA	TRBV7-2	CASSLTGRGRYGYTF	TGTGCCAGCAGCTTAACCGGGCGGGGTCGCTATGGCTACACCTTC
TRBJ1-2	NA	NA	TRBV27	CASSLVAGGYGYTF	TGTGCCAGCAGTTTAGTGGCAGGCGGCTATGGCTACACCTTC
TRBJ2-5	NA	NA	TRBV20-1	CSARVLETQYF	TGCAGTGCTAGAGTTCTGGAGACCCAGTACTTC
TRBJ2-5	NA	once	TRBV9	CASSPRLDYGETQYF	TGTGCCAGCAGCCCTCGATTGGATTACGGGGAGACCCAGTACTTC
TRBJ1-5	NA	NA	TRBV2	CASSASNSNQPQHF	TGTGCCAGCAGCGCCAGTAATAGCAATCAGCCCCAGCATTTT
TRBJ1-1	NA	NA	TRBV30	CAWSPTGPVAEAFF	TGTGCCTGGAGCCCGACCGGCCCGGTAGCTGAAGCTTTCTTT
TRBJ1-1	NA	NA	TRBV5-1	CASSPTPDMNTEAFF	TGCGCCAGCAGCCCAACTCCTGACATGAACACTGAAGCTTTCTTT
TRBJ1-2	NA	NA	TRBV5-1	CASSVDRYGYTF	TGCGCCAGCAGCGTCGACAGGTATGGCTACACCTTC
TRBJ2-7	NA	NA	TRBV15	CATSVGRTYEQYF	TGTGCCACCAGCGTAGGTAGAACCTACGAGCAGTACTTC
TRBJ1-1	NA	once	TRBV19	CASITGPPRSTEAFF	TGTGCCAGTATTACCGGGCCCCCGAGGAGCACTGAAGCTTTCTTT
TRBJ2-1	TRBD2	NA	TRBV5-1	CASSLDRREVYNEQFF	TGCGCCAGCAGCTTGGATCGGCGGGAGGTTTACAATGAGCAGTTCTTC
TRBJ1-3	TRBD1	NA	TRBV15	CATSRADRPISGNTIYF	TGTGCCACCAGCAGAGCGGACAGGCCGATCTCTGGAAACACCATATATTTT
TRBJ2-7	NA	NA	TRBV9	CASSVDRGPPYEQYF	TGTGCCAGCAGCGTAGATCGGGGTCCGCCCTACGAGCAGTACTTC
TRBJ2-3	NA	NA	TRBV15	CATSRDPLARPTDTQYF	TGTGCCACCAGCAGAGATCCGTTAGCGAGACCCACAGATACGCAGTATTTT
TRBJ2-3	TRBD1	few	TRBV7-6	CASSPTTGFGDTQYF	TGTGCCAGCAGCCCTACGACAGGGTTTGGGGATACGCAGTATTTT
TRBJ2-5	NA	NA	TRBV6-6	CASSYSGGGAETQYF	TGTGCCAGCAGTTACTCGGGGGGAGGTGCAGAGACCCAGTACTTC
TRBJ2-7	NA	few	TRBV20-1	CSARVLGEQYF	TGCAGTGCTAGAGTCTTGGGCGAGCAGTACTTC
TRBJ2-7	NA	NA	TRBV4-1	CASSQDRSQYYEQYF	TGCGCCAGCAGCCAAGATAGGTCGCAGTACTACGAGCAGTACTTC
TRBJ1-2	NA	NA	TRBV29-1	CSVTGMRSYGYTF	TGCAGCGTTACAGGGATGCGAAGCTATGGCTACACCTTC